Below are 29 T cell receptor beta chains sequenced from a single sample in a study of spatial heterogeneity in lung cancer. The time point denotes: sample taken at primary tumor resection. Whole RNA, isolated from tumor, nontumor lung or frozen PBMC, was sequenced without prior sorting. TCRdb called the 5' RACE reads again in MiXCR, with one record for every CDR3 protein. The sample yields roughly 15,000 distinct CDR3 sequences, 7.9% seen once. The sequencing here drew on PBMCs, taken at surgery. The source of these receptors is a female donor with early-stage non-small cell lung cancer.

This clonotype is a singleton in its sample. The chain carries TRBV20-1 and TRBJ2-7; TRBD1 matches 8 bases. CDR3 length equals 14 residues. Germline V gives CDR1 DFQATT, CDR2 SNEGSKA (reference sequence). V shed 6 bases and J 4 bases; nucleotides not matched to a gene: 11. CDR3 sequence reads: CSAVPGQAYYEQYF. The CDR3 DNA is TGCAGTGCCGTTCCGGGACAGGCCTATTACGAGCAGTACTTC.

This clonotype came up many times. The gene calls are TRBV28 and TRBJ2-3, with a weak D call TRBD1 (5 bases). Germline V gives CDR1 MDHEN, CDR2 SYDVKM. The CDR3 spans 15 residues. Trimming pared 5 bases from V and 2 bases from J, leaving 14 bases between. This CDR3 is CASSTWTPSTDTQYF. CDR3 nucleotides: TGTGCCAGCAGTACCTGGACACCTTCCACAGATACGCAGTATTTT. Looking up the rest from reference TRBV28 and TRBJ2-3 gives the full variable domain: DVKVTQSSRYLVKRTGEKVFLECVQDMDHENMFWYRQDPGLGLRLIYFSYDVKMKEKGDIPEGYSVSREKKERFSLILESASTNQTSMYLCASSTWTPSTDTQYFGPGTRLTVL.

At least ten counts were recorded for this clonotype. The rearrangement uses TRBV12-3 or TRBV12-4 and TRBJ1-5, with 11 bases fitting TRBD1. CDR3 size: 18 residues. V dropped 4 bases and J dropped 1; count of bases not matched to a gene: 9. The CDR3 DNA follows: TGTGCCAGCAGTTCGACCGGACAGGGGGCAAGGAGCAATCAGCCCCAGCATTTT. It yields the protein CASSSTGQGARSNQPQHF.

The table lists this clonotype with many counts. CDR3 nucleotide sequence: TGTGCCACCAGTGACCATAGCGGGAGGACCTACAATGAGCAGTTCTTC. Its translation is CATSDHSGRTYNEQFF. The chain carries TRBV24-1 and TRBJ2-1, with TRBD2 identical over 10 bases. CDR1 is KGHDR, CDR2 SFDVKD, per germline. The CDR3 is made up of 16 amino acids. The junction had 4 bases not matched to a gene; V was cut back by 4 bases and J by 2 bases.

This clonotype was seen more than once but under ten times. The V call is TRBV27, the J call TRBJ1-1, with D possibly being TRBD1 (5 bases). V was shortened by 4 bases and J by 4 bases, with 13 bases between the two germline ends. CDR1 is MNHEY, CDR2 SMNVEV, per germline (reference sequence). The CDR3 consists of 14 residues. The CDR3 sequence is CASSYDRGGTEAFF. DNA for the CDR3: TGTGCCAGCAGTTACGACAGAGGAGGCACTGAAGCTTTCTTT.

This clonotype has a count of ten or more. The chain combines TRBV27 with TRBJ2-1, with a weak D call TRBD2 (5 bases). This CDR3 is 17 amino acids long. V lost 2 bases and J 4 bases, leaving 18 bases between the germline ends. Germline-derived CDR1 and CDR2 are MNHEY and SMNVEV (reference sequence). CDR3: CASSLRSGWGLYNEQFF. Here the CDR3 DNA reads TGTGCCAGCAGTTTAAGGAGCGGTTGGGGTCTTTACAATGAGCAGTTCTTC.

In this sample, this clonotype turned up many times. The CDR3 nucleotides read TGCGCCAGCAGTACCCTGGGGTATGAGCAGTTCTTC. Its protein is CASSTLGYEQFF. The chain employs TRBV10-1 and TRBJ2-1, with no clear D. V lost 5 bases and J lost 8, with 10 bases in between. Germline CDR1 is WNHNN and CDR2 is SYGVQD (reference sequence). The CDR3 totals 12 residues.

The chain uses TRBV6-1 and TRBJ2-3, with 14 bases aligning to TRBD2. CDR3 length: 15 residues. The ends lost 7 bases at V and 5 bases at J; junction bases unmatched: 5. CDR1 is MNHNS and CDR2 is SASEGT in the germline V gene. Here the CDR3 DNA reads TGTGCCAGCACCGGGACTAGCGGGAGATTAGATACGCAGTATTTT. This gives the protein CASTGTSGRLDTQYF.

This clonotype was counted between two and nine times. The CDR3 region is CASSFGGHSYEQYF. CDR3 coding DNA: TGTGCCAGCAGCTTTGGAGGACACTCCTACGAGCAGTACTTC. This chain joins TRBV5-5 and TRBJ2-7; D may match TRBD1 or TRBD2 (5 bases each). CDR3 length: 14 residues. Germline CDR1 reads SGHKS; CDR2 reads YYEKEE (reference sequence). The ends were cut back, 2 bases at V and 0 bases at J, with 9 bases in the middle. Full variable domain (outside the CDR3, taken from reference TRBV5-5 and TRBJ2-7): DAGVTQSPTHLIKTRGQQVTLRCSPISGHKSVSWYQQVLGQGPQFIFQYYEKEERGRGNFPDRFSARQFPNYSSELNVNALLLGDSALYLCASSFGGHSYEQYFGPGTRLTVT.

This clonotype was seen repeatedly, ten times or more. The genes are TRBV19 and TRBJ2-5, with D hard to call. The germline CDR1 and CDR2 sequences are LNHDA and SQIVND (reference sequence). The CDR3 spans 14 residues. V lost 6 bases and J 5 bases, leaving 16 bases between the germline ends. CDR3 bases: TGTGCCAGTAGGGGCAGCTATGGTTCGGAGACCCAGTACTTC. The encoded protein is CASRGSYGSETQYF.

This clonotype was seen ten or more times. The gene calls are TRBV19 and TRBJ1-5; perhaps TRBD1 as D (5 bases). The CDR3 loop spans 13 amino acids. Trimming removed 10 bases from V and 5 bases from J, with 15 bases in between. From germline, CDR1 is LNHDA and CDR2 SQIVND (reference sequence). CDR3 residues: CATTVGRHQPQHF. The CDR3 DNA sequence: TGTGCCACCACGGTGGGACGACATCAGCCCCAGCATTTT.

This clonotype was found many times. V gene TRBV19 combines with J gene TRBJ2-1; 13 bases line up with TRBD2. Germline values: CDR1 LNHDA, CDR2 SQIVND (reference sequence). With 2 bases clipped from V and 7 bases from J, the junction kept 5 bases outside the gene matches. The CDR3 loop spans 16 amino acids. The DNA of the CDR3 is TGTGCCAGTAGTATAAGACTAGCGGGGGGTTTAAATGAGCAGTTCTTC. Translating it yields CASSIRLAGGLNEQFF. The complete variable domain, with remaining parts taken from reference TRBV19 and TRBJ2-1, reads DGGITQSPKYLFRKEGQNVTLSCEQNLNHDAMYWYRQDPGQGLRLIYYSQIVNDFQKGDIAEGYSVSREKKESFPLTVTSAQKNPTAFYLCASSIRLAGGLNEQFFGPGTRLTVL.

In its sample, this clonotype was seen many times. The CDR3 loop reads CASKQGASNTEAFF. As DNA, the CDR3 is TGTGCCAGCAAACAGGGCGCGTCGAACACTGAAGCTTTCTTT. V and J are TRBV6-5 and TRBJ1-1; possible D gene TRBD1, 6 bases. Germline V gene sequence: CDR1 MNHEY, CDR2 SVGAGI. The CDR3 spans 14 residues. Trimming pared 7 bases from V and 1 base from J, leaving 13 bases between.

There are many counts of this clonotype. J is TRBJ2-3 and V is TRBV7-2; D is possibly TRBD2 (6 bases). CDR1 is SGHTA, CDR2 FQGNSA, per germline. Trimming took 4 bases from V and 2 from J, leaving 13 bases between them. CDR3 length equals 15 residues. CDR3 in DNA: TGTGCCAGCAGCTCTGGACTAATTGTCACAGATACGCAGTATTTT. Translating gives CASSSGLIVTDTQYF.

This clonotype has a count of ten or more. The chain is built from TRBV28 and TRBJ2-5, with D possibly TRBD1 on 6 matching bases. The V end lost 4 bases, the J end lost 2 bases, and 11 bases lay between the germline ends. Germline CDR1 and CDR2: MDHEN and SYDVKM. The CDR3 is 14 amino acids. Here the CDR3 DNA reads TGTGCCAGCAGTTCTACAGGGTTACAAGAGACCCAGTACTTC. This gives the protein CASSSTGLQETQYF.

The sample holds many counts of this clonotype. V and J are TRBV5-1 and TRBJ1-2; 9 nucleotides agree with TRBD1. V trimming: 0 bases; J trimming: 4 bases; junction bases outside the gene matches: 13. The germline gives CDR1 SGHRS, CDR2 YFSETQ. CDR3 length: 18 amino acids. CDR3 region: CASSLDLTGGARIYGYTF. The CDR3 nucleotides read TGCGCCAGCAGCTTGGACCTTACAGGGGGCGCCAGGATCTATGGCTACACCTTC.

This clonotype was counted a few times. The genes are TRBV14 and TRBJ1-4; weak D call: TRBD1 (5 bases). Between the trimmed V and J ends, which lost 2 bases and 8 bases, there was a span of 15 bases. This CDR3 has 15 amino acids. Germline V gene sequence: CDR1 SGHDN, CDR2 FVKESK. DNA for the CDR3: TGTGCCAGCAGCCAACTGACAAGGCGGGGGGAAAAACTGTTTTTT. Translation: CASSQLTRRGEKLFF.

This clonotype was found many times. The rearrangement uses TRBV7-2 and TRBJ2-2, with unresolved D. The CDR3 runs 13 residues. Trimming removed 7 bases from V and 5 bases from J, with 11 bases in between. Germline loops: CDR1 SGHTA, CDR2 FQGNSA. CDR3 DNA: TGTGCCAGCACCCTCTCATCGACCGGGGAGCTGTTTTTT. Translated, it gives CASTLSSTGELFF.

This chain uses TRBV10-3 with TRBJ1-5, with D possibly matching TRBD1 (5 bases). Trimming took off 1 base at V and 1 base at J, with 8 bases between the two ends. Germline CDR1 reads ENHRY; CDR2 reads SYGVKD. The CDR3 is 15 residues long. In nucleotides, the CDR3 is TGTGCCATCAGTGAGTGGGGCAGGAGCAATCAGCCCCAGCATTTT. As protein: CAISEWGRSNQPQHF.

The chain uses TRBV25-1 and TRBJ1-3, with 12 bases lining up with TRBD1. Germline values: CDR1 MGHDK, CDR2 SYGVNS. CDR3 size: 18 residues. The ends lost 1 base at V and 2 bases at J; junction bases unmatched: 6. CDR3 coding DNA: TGTGCCAGCAGTGAATTCGGGACAGGGGGCATCACTGGAAACACCATATATTTT. It is translated as CASSEFGTGGITGNTIYF. The variable domain in full, with the rest retrieved from reference TRBV25-1 and TRBJ1-3, is EADIYQTPRYLVIGTGKKITLECSQTMGHDKMYWYQQDPGMELHLIHYSYGVNSTEKGDLSSESTVSRIRTEHFPLTLESARPSHTSQYLCASSEFGTGGITGNTIYFGEGSWLTVV.

The chain links TRBV4-1 to TRBJ2-3; 14 nucleotides match TRBD2. The trim removed 1 base at V and 5 bases at J, leaving 11 bases unmatched. The CDR3 runs 19 residues. The germline V gene encodes CDR1 MGHRA and CDR2 YSYEKL. CDR3 nucleotides: TGCGCCAGCAGCCAAGCCCGGGCTATCGGACTAGCGGGAGGAGATACGCAGTATTTT. Its translation: CASSQARAIGLAGGDTQYF.

This chain connects TRBV20-1 to TRBJ1-6, with D hard to call. The CDR3 extends over 12 amino acids. In germline, CDR1 is DFQATT, CDR2 SNEGSKA (reference sequence). Deletions cut 3 bases from V and 3 bases from J, with 3 bases between. CDR3 coding DNA: TGCAGTGCTAGGGGCTATAATTCACCCCTCCACTTT. It specifies CSARGYNSPLHF.

This clonotype was picked up many times. V usage is TRBV12-3 or TRBV12-4 and J usage is TRBJ2-7; D call uncertain. There are 12 residues in the CDR3. Trimming left V 2 bases short and J 6 bases short, with 8 bases between. The CDR3 loop is CASSLLTREQYF. In DNA, the CDR3 is TGTGCCAGCAGTTTACTTACCCGCGAGCAGTACTTC.

The chain combines TRBV20-1 with TRBJ1-6; possible D gene TRBD1, 5 bases. Trimming removed 3 bases at V and 7 bases at J, with 22 bases between. Germline loops: CDR1 DFQATT, CDR2 SNEGSKA (reference sequence). The CDR3 runs 17 residues. CDR3 nucleotides: TGCAGTGCTAGTCGTGGGGGTCCACAGCCTAGGAATTCACCCCTCCACTTT. This codes for CSASRGGPQPRNSPLHF.

The chain joins TRBV29-1 to TRBJ2-1; either TRBD1 or TRBD2 may fit D (5 bases each). V was trimmed by 0 bases and J by 5 bases, leaving 8 bases between them. Germline CDR1 SQVTM, CDR2 ANQGSEA. The length of the CDR3 is 13 residues. CDR3 sequence reads: CSVEEQGHNEQFF. DNA for the CDR3: TGCAGCGTTGAAGAGCAGGGACACAATGAGCAGTTCTTC.

This clonotype was counted ten times or more. This chain connects TRBV6-2 or TRBV6-3 to TRBJ1-5; D might be TRBD1 (5 bases). Trimming took off 5 bases at V and 4 bases at J, with 12 bases between the two ends. Germline loops: CDR1 MNHEY, CDR2 SVGEGT. CDR3 length equals 14 residues. CDR3 protein: CASSRGVRNQPQHF. For the CDR3, the DNA is TGTGCCAGCAGTAGGGGCGTGAGAAATCAGCCCCAGCATTTT.

The CDR3, as DNA: TGTGCCAGCCCCCGGGGGACTAGCGGGAACAATGAGCAGTTCTTC. Translated, it gives CASPRGTSGNNEQFF. V gene TRBV12-3 or TRBV12-4 combines with J gene TRBJ2-1, with 13 bases aligning to TRBD2. This CDR3 is 15 amino acids long. The V gene end was trimmed by 8 bases and the J gene end by 5 bases; junction bases not matched to a gene: 6.

This clonotype was seen once. This chain connects TRBV2 to TRBJ2-7; 7 bases align to TRBD1. The J segment lost 2 bases and the V segment lost 1 base, leaving 2 bases of the junction unmatched. Looked up from germline, CDR1 is SNHLY and CDR2 is FYNNEI. The CDR3 is 14 residues long. The CDR3 nucleotides are TGTGCCAGCAGTGAAGGGACAGGAACCTACGAGCAGTACTTC. It is translated as CASSEGTGTYEQYF. Based on the CDR3 plus reference TRBV2 and TRBJ2-7, the full variable domain is EPEVTQTPSHQVTQMGQEVILRCVPISNHLYFYWYRQILGQKVEFLVSFYNNEISEKSEIFDDQFSVERPDGSNFTLKIRSTKLEDSAMYFCASSEGTGTYEQYFGPGTRLTVT.

This clonotype has at least ten counts. This chain links TRBV7-2 with TRBJ2-7, with 12 bases lining up with TRBD1. Germline V gene lookup returns CDR1 SGHTA and CDR2 FQGNSA. CDR3 size: 19 residues. V gave up 1 base and J gave up 3 bases; unmatched junction bases: 13. CDR3 residues: CASSLVSGQGAAEVYEQYF. The CDR3, as DNA: TGTGCCAGCAGCTTAGTCTCGGGACAGGGGGCCGCAGAGGTCTACGAGCAGTACTTC.